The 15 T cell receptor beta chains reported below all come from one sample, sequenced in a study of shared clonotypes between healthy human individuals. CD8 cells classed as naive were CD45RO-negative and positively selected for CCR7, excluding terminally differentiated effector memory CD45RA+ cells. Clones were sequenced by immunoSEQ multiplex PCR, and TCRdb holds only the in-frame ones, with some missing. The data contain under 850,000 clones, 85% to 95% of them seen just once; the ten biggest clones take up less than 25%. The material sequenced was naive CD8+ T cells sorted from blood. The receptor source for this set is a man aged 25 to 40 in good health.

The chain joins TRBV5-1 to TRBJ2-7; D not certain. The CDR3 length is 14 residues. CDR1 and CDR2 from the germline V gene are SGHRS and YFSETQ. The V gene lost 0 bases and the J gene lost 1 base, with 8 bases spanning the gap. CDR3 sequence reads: CASSLVAHSYEQYF. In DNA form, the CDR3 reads TGCGCCAGCAGCTTGGTGGCTCATTCCTACGAGCAGTACTTC.

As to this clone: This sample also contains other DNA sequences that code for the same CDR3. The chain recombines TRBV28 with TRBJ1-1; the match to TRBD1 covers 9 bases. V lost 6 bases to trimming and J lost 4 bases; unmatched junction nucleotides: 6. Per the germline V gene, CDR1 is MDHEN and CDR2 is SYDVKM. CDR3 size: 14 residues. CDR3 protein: CASSPTGGGTEAFF. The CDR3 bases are TGTGCCAGCAGCCCTACAGGGGGCGGCACTGAAGCTTTCTTT. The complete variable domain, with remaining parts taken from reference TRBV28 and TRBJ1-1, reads DVKVTQSSRYLVKRTGEKVFLECVQDMDHENMFWYRQDPGLGLRLIYFSYDVKMKEKGDIPEGYSVSREKKERFSLILESASTNQTSMYLCASSPTGGGTEAFFGQGTRLTVV.

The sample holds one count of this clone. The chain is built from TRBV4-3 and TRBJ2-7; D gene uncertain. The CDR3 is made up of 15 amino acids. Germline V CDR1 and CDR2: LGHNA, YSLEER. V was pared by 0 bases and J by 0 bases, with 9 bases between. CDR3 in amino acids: CASSQETWSSYEQYF. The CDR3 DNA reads TGCGCCAGCAGCCAAGAAACCTGGAGCTCCTACGAGCAGTACTTC.

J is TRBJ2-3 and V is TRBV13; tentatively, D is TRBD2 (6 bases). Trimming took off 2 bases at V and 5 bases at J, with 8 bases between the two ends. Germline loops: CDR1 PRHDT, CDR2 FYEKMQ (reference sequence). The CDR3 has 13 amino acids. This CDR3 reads CASSLRGRDTQYF. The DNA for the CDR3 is TGTGCCAGCAGCTTACGGGGGAGAGATACGCAGTATTTT.

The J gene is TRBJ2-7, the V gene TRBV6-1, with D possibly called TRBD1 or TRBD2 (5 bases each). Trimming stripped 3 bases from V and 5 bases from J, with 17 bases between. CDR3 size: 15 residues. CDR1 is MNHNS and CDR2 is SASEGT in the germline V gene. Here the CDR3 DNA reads TGTGCCAGCAGTGAGGGGGTCAGAACTGGGGACGAGCAGTACTTC. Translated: CASSEGVRTGDEQYF.

CDR3 bases: TGTGCCAGCAGCGTAGCCCTTGGAGACATTCAGTACTTC. Translated: CASSVALGDIQYF. J is TRBJ2-4 and V is TRBV9; D not resolved. Germline assignment: CDR1 SGDLS and CDR2 YYNGEE. V lost 0 bases to trimming and J lost 8 bases, with 9 bases between them. CDR3 length: 13 residues.

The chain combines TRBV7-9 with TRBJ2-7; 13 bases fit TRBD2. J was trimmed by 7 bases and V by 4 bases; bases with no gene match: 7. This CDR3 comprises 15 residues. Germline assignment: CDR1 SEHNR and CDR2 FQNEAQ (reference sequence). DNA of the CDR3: TGTGCCAGCAGCTATAATGGACTAGCGGGAGAGGAGCAGTACTTC. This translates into CASSYNGLAGEEQYF.

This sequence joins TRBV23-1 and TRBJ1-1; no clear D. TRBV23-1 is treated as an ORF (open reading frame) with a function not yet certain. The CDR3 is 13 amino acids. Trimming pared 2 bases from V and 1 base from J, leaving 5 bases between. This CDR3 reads CASSQDKNTEAFF. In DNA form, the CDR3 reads TGCGCCAGCAGTCAAGACAAGAACACTGAAGCTTTCTTT.

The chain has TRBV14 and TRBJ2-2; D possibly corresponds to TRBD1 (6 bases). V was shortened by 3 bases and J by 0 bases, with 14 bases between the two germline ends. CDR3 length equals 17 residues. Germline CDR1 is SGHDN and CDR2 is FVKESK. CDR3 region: CASSQTTGFPNTGELFF. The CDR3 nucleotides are TGTGCCAGCAGCCAGACGACAGGCTTTCCGAACACCGGGGAGCTGTTTTTT. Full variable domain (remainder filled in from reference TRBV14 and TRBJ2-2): EAGVTQFPSHSVIEKGQTVTLRCDPISGHDNLYWYRRVMGKEIKFLLHFVKESKQDESGMPNNRFLAERTGGTYSTLKVQPAELEDSGVYFCASSQTTGFPNTGELFFGEGSRLTVL.

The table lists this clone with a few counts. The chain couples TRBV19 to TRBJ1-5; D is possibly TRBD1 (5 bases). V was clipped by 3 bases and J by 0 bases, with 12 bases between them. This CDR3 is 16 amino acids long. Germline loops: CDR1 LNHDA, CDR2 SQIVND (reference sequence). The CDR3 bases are TGTGCCAGTAGTATGGGGATGGGGCTTAGCAATCAGCCCCAGCATTTT. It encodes CASSMGMGLSNQPQHF.

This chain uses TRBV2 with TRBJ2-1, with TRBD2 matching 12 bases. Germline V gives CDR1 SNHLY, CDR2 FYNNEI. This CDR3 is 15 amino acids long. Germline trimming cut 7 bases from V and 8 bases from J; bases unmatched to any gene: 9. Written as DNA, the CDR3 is TGTGCCAGCACTAGCCCTAGCGGGAGGGGCGATGAGCAGTTCTTC. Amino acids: CASTSPSGRGDEQFF.

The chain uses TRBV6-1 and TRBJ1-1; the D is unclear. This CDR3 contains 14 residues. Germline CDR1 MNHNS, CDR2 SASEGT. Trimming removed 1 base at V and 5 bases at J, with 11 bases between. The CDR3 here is CASSEDGLGTEAFF. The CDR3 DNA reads TGTGCCAGCAGTGAAGACGGACTGGGGACTGAAGCTTTCTTT.

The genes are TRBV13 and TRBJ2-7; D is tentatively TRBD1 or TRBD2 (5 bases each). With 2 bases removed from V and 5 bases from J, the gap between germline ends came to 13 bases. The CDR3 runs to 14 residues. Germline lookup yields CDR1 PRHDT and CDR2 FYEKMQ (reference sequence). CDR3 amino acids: CASSLSGEGHEQYF. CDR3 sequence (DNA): TGTGCCAGCAGCTTAAGTGGAGAGGGACACGAGCAGTACTTC.

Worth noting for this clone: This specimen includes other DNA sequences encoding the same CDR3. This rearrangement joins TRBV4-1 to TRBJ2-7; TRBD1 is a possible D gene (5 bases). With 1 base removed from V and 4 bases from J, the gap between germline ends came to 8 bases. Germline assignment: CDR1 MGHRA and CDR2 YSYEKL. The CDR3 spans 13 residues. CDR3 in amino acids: CASSQAQGYEQYF. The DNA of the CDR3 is TGCGCCAGCAGCCAAGCCCAGGGTTACGAGCAGTACTTC.

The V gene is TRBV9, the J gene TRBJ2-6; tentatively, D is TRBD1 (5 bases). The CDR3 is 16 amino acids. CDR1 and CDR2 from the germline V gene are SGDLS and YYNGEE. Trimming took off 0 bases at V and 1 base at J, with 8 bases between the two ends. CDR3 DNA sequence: TGTGCCAGCAGCGTAGTAAGGGGTTCTGGGGCCAACGTCCTGACTTTC. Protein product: CASSVVRGSGANVLTF.